Each of the 22 T cell receptor beta chains below was sequenced from the same sample in a study of T cell repertoires in cytomegalovirus infection. Their recognized antigens are unknown. One entry per CDR3 protein, called by TCRdb with MiXCR from the reads. The repertoire has about 900,000 distinct CDR3 sequences, approximately 32% of them found once; the top ten carry 13%. This material consisted of cultured CD8+ T cells from PBMCs, taken from culture after CMV antigen stimulation. The receptor set was obtained from a human donor in good health (CMV status not recorded). Some clones in this sample may be carry-over from other donors' samples.

A few counts support this clonotype. The chain is built from TRBV10-2 and TRBJ2-3, with 9 bases matching TRBD1. The CDR3 has 14 residues. The germline gives CDR1 WSHSY, CDR2 SAAADI. The V and J ends lost 7 bases and 6 bases, in that order; junction bases with no gene match: 8. The CDR3 is CASTWTGEGDTQYF. CDR3 coding DNA: TGCGCCAGCACCTGGACAGGGGAGGGGGATACGCAGTATTTT.

This clonotype was seen many times. The chain has TRBV7-8 and TRBJ1-2; D ambiguous. V was cut by 0 bases and J by 4 bases, with 9 bases left in between. Germline CDR1 SGHVS, CDR2 FQNEAQ. This CDR3 spans 14 amino acids. The CDR3 reads CASSLARGSYGYTF. The CDR3 DNA is TGTGCCAGCAGCTTAGCCCGGGGTAGCTATGGCTACACCTTC.

This clonotype was observed at least ten times. This rearrangement joins TRBV7-6 to TRBJ2-1; TRBD2 might be the D (5 bases). The ends were cut back, 1 base at V and 0 bases at J, with 13 bases in the middle. Germline assignment: CDR1 SGHVS and CDR2 FNYEAQ. The CDR3 extends over 17 amino acids. This CDR3 reads CASSLEGGLPSYNEQFF. The CDR3 coding sequence is TGTGCCAGCAGCTTAGAAGGCGGACTCCCCTCCTACAATGAGCAGTTCTTC. Full variable domain (rest looked up from reference TRBV7-6 and TRBJ2-1): GAGVSQSPRYKVTKRGQDVALRCDPISGHVSLYWYRQALGQGPEFLTYFNYEAQQDKSGLPNDRFSAERPEGSISTLTIQRTEQRDSAMYRCASSLEGGLPSYNEQFFGPGTRLTVL.

Details on this clonotype: A much larger clone is a single base away; this may be a read error. The J gene is TRBJ2-7, the V gene TRBV10-3; no definite D call. Per germline, CDR1 ENHRY and CDR2 SYGVKD. Trimming shortened V by 0 bases and J by 2 bases, and 14 bases separated the two germline ends. This CDR3 has 16 residues. CDR3 protein: CAISESSVLLPYEQYV. The CDR3 nucleotides read TGTGCCATCAGTGAGTCTTCGGTGTTACTTCCCTACGAGCAGTACGTC.

This clonotype was observed once. The chain has TRBV5-1 and TRBJ1-2; a possible D gene is TRBD1 (6 bases). CDR3 length: 16 amino acids. V dropped 3 bases and J dropped 2 bases, with 17 bases sitting between them. In germline, CDR1 is SGHRS, CDR2 YFSETQ. The CDR3 sequence is CASSSSPGHPNYGYTF. CDR3 nucleotides: TGCGCCAGCAGCTCCTCACCGGGACACCCAAACTATGGCTACACCTTC.

This sequence joins TRBV19 and TRBJ2-2; TRBD1 might be the D (6 bases). Germline CDR1 is LNHDA and CDR2 is SQIVND (reference sequence). V dropped 4 bases and J dropped 3 bases, with 9 bases sitting between them. The CDR3 spans 14 residues. The CDR3 loop reads CASSTWTDTGELFF. The CDR3 region has the DNA TGTGCCAGTAGTACCTGGACAGACACCGGGGAGCTGTTTTTT.

There are many counts of this clonotype. The genes are TRBV7-6 and TRBJ2-7; D is undetermined. The CDR3 has 14 residues. The germline V gene encodes CDR1 SGHVS and CDR2 FNYEAQ. The V and J ends lost 3 bases and 3 bases respectively, with 12 bases between them. CDR3 in DNA: TGTGCCAGCAGCTTGGGTGGGAAAAACTACGAGCAGTACTTC. Translated: CASSLGGKNYEQYF.

The chain combines TRBV24-1 with TRBJ2-2; no clear D. The CDR3 totals 13 residues. With 2 bases removed from V and 7 bases from J, the gap between germline ends came to 7 bases. CDR1 is KGHDR and CDR2 is SFDVKD in the germline V gene. CDR3 nucleotides: TGTGCCACCAGTGATTCCTACAGCGGGGAGCTGTTTTTT. Its protein product is CATSDSYSGELFF.

The V call is TRBV9, the J call TRBJ2-1; D is undetermined. Germline values: CDR1 SGDLS, CDR2 YYNGEE. This CDR3 has 14 amino acids. V was clipped by 0 bases and J by 8 bases, with 12 bases between them. The CDR3 sequence is CASSVGQSRDEQFF. CDR3 DNA: TGTGCCAGCAGCGTAGGACAATCTAGGGATGAGCAGTTCTTC. The full variable domain, completed using reference TRBV9 and TRBJ2-1, is DSGVTQTPKHLITATGQRVTLRCSPRSGDLSVYWYQQSLDQGLQFLIQYYNGEERAKGNILERFSAQQFPDLHSELNLSSLELGDSALYFCASSVGQSRDEQFFGPGTRLTVL.

The V call is TRBV19, the J call TRBJ2-4; 8 bases are a match to TRBD1. This CDR3 contains 14 residues. Per germline, CDR1 LNHDA and CDR2 SQIVND (reference sequence). Trimming at V came to 8 bases and at J to 8 bases, leaving 11 bases not matched to a gene. CDR3 region: CASARGQGLDIQYF. The CDR3 region has the DNA TGTGCCAGTGCGAGAGGACAGGGTTTAGACATTCAGTACTTC.

About this clonotype itself: At one of its ends the junction is not consistent with the germline gene, which may arise from a read error. The chain is built from TRBV27 and TRBJ2-7; 8 bases are a match to TRBD2. The CDR3 covers 15 residues. Germline loops: CDR1 MNHEY, CDR2 SMNVEV (reference sequence). The CDR3 loop reads CASSLSVGGAYEQYF. CDR3 coding DNA: TGTGCCAGTAGTTTATCGGTCGGGGGGGCCTACGAGCAGTACTTC.

This chain connects TRBV12-5 to TRBJ2-7; unclear D gene. The length of the CDR3 is 13 residues. Trimming stripped 8 bases from V and 0 bases from J, with 11 bases between. Germline CDR1 LGHNT, CDR2 FRNRAP. CDR3 sequence (DNA): TGTGCTAGTCCCGACCCGAGCTCCTACGAGCAGTACTTC. This encodes CASPDPSSYEQYF.

This clonotype was counted only a few times. Just one base apart from a much larger clone, this may be a read error. This rearrangement joins TRBV14 to TRBJ1-4, with 8 bases identical to TRBD1. CDR1 and CDR2 from the germline V gene are SGHDN and FVKESK. After removal of 2 bases from V and 4 bases from J, the junction contained 3 bases not matched to a gene. This CDR3 contains 15 residues. The DNA of the CDR3 is TGTGCCAGCAGCCAAACAGGGGGAGTTAATGAAAAACTGTTTTTT. As protein: CASSQTGGVNEKLFF.

J is TRBJ2-5 and V is TRBV4-1; D tentatively reads TRBD1 or TRBD2 (5 bases each). Trimming stripped 1 base from V and 5 bases from J, with 8 bases between. The CDR3 loop spans 13 amino acids. Looked up from germline, CDR1 is MGHRA and CDR2 is YSYEKL. CDR3 loop: CASSQAGPETQYF. DNA for the CDR3: TGCGCCAGCAGCCAAGCGGGACCCGAGACCCAGTACTTC.

This clonotype occurred a few times. This chain links TRBV28 with TRBJ2-3; 10 nucleotides agree with TRBD2. CDR3 length: 17 amino acids. V was clipped by 5 bases and J by 5 bases; unmatched bases: 13. Looked up from germline, CDR1 is MDHEN and CDR2 is SYDVKM. The CDR3 DNA follows: TGTGCCAGCAGTCTACTCCGAACTAGCGGGGAAGAAGATACGCAGTATTTT. This encodes CASSLLRTSGEEDTQYF.

The table lists this clonotype with many counts. The genes are TRBV6-2 or TRBV6-3 and TRBJ1-2; TRBD1 agrees at 7 bases. V dropped 4 bases and J dropped 8; count of bases not matched to a gene: 4. This CDR3 region has 12 residues. Germline CDR1 is MNHEY and CDR2 is SVGEGT. CDR3 in DNA: TGTGCCAGCAGTTGGACAGGCGGAGGCTACACCTTC. Protein sequence: CASSWTGGGYTF.

The J gene is TRBJ2-1, the V gene TRBV6-1; D possibly matches TRBD1 or TRBD2 (5 bases each). CDR3 length equals 14 residues. V lost 4 bases to trimming and J lost 4 bases, with 11 bases between them. Germline assignment: CDR1 MNHNS and CDR2 SASEGT. The CDR3: CASSVNGAYNEQFF. CDR3 nucleotide sequence: TGTGCCAGCAGTGTAAACGGGGCGTACAATGAGCAGTTCTTC.

The rearrangement joins TRBV6-2 or TRBV6-3 to TRBJ2-1, with TRBD2 as a possible D gene (6 bases). V lost 5 bases to trimming and J lost 9 bases, with 14 bases between them. The CDR3 contains 13 residues. Germline CDR1 reads MNHEY; CDR2 reads SVGEGT. DNA for the CDR3: TGTGCCAGCAGTAAATGGGGGGAACTTGAGCAGTTCTTC. It translates to CASSKWGELEQFF.

This clonotype has a count of ten or more. The J gene is TRBJ2-1, the V gene TRBV7-6, with D possibly being TRBD2 (6 bases). This CDR3 has 14 residues. The V and J ends lost 5 bases and 8 bases respectively, with 16 bases between them. CDR1 and CDR2 (germline): SGHVS, FNYEAQ. CDR3 DNA: TGTGCCAGCAGCCCACTAGCTACGGGCGATGAGCAGTTCTTC. This encodes CASSPLATGDEQFF.

V gene TRBV6-6 combines with J gene TRBJ1-1; TRBD1 agrees at 10 bases. V lost 1 base to trimming and J lost 2 bases; unmatched junction nucleotides: 1. Germline V CDR1 and CDR2: MNHNY, SVGAGI (reference sequence). This CDR3 has 15 residues. The CDR3 coding sequence is TGTGCCAGCAGTTACTGGGACAGGGGAAACACTGAAGCTTTCTTT. Amino acid sequence: CASSYWDRGNTEAFF.

This sequence joins TRBV19 and TRBJ1-5; D remains ambiguous. The CDR3 spans 15 residues. Trimming pared 0 bases from V and 5 bases from J, leaving 11 bases between. CDR1 is LNHDA and CDR2 is SQIVND in the germline V gene (reference sequence). CDR3 in DNA: TGTGCCAGTAGTATAGATCTGGGTTTTGATCAGCCCCAGCATTTT. Translating gives CASSIDLGFDQPQHF.

This clonotype showed up just a few times. The rearrangement uses TRBV6-5 and TRBJ1-1; tentatively, D is TRBD1 (6 bases). V was pared by 5 bases and J by 7 bases, with 29 bases between. The germline gives CDR1 MNHEY, CDR2 SVGAGI. This CDR3 region has 18 residues. The CDR3 DNA is TGTGCCAGCAGTGGGGCGGGGGCCCGCCCGTTTTTTGAACTTGAAGCTTTCTTT. Protein: CASSGAGARPFFELEAFF.